What follows is one T cell receptor beta chain and its context. The antigen is not known. This sample stems from a study of graft-versus-host responses after intestinal transplantation. Study overall: Transplant recipients had multivisceral, liver-intestinal, or isolated intestinal grafts. Following induction with anti-thymocyte globulin, all recipients were given tacrolimus and steroids for approximately three years.

Study-level findings and limits: Ileal or blood samples showed some GvH clones first, and such clones were also found in recipient marrow. Early post-transplant HvG declines tracked with peak circulating GvH clone levels.

The CDR3 has 15 amino acids. CDR1 is SGHAT, CDR2 FQNNGV, per germline. The V end lost 1 base, the J end lost 2 bases, and 10 bases lay between the germline ends. The method was immunoSEQ multiplex PCR; TCRdb's version includes in-frame clones alone and lacks a portion of them. The sample records about 110,000 clones, just over 90% being singletons. The chain has TRBV11-2 and TRBJ2-3; no reliable D call. This TCR was sampled from a human donor who was the organ donor for an intestinal transplant. The input for sequencing was unstimulated CD4+ T cells sorted from spleen or lymph node cells, taken before transplant. This chain's CDR3 is CASSLAGQFTDTQYF. Here the CDR3 DNA reads TGTGCCAGCAGCTTAGCTGGGCAGTTCACAGATACGCAGTATTTT.